A selection of T cell receptor beta chains follows, all from one sample in a study of vaccination and CD4 T cells after COVID-19. These TCRs' antigens remain unknown. TCRdb analysed the PCR reads with MiXCR anew, one entry per CDR3 protein. Among 18,000 or so distinct CDR3 sequences listed, approximately 40% were seen once. The source was CD4+ T cells from blood, cultured in vitro, collected before SARS-CoV-2 vaccination. These receptors were collected from a human donor who received a COVID-19 vaccine. Both conserved end residues are part of each CDR3. The order of the fields is V gene, clone size, D gene, J gene, CDR3 DNA, CDR3 protein. D genes are given only for firm matches. Clone size appears in some rows only: once, few, many, or a class for an expanded clone.

>TRBV20-1|NA|TRBD2|TRBJ2-2
TGCAGTGCTAGAGACCCCCGGACTAGGGGCACCGGGGAGCTGTTTTTT
CSARDPRTRGTGELFF
>TRBV5-3|few|NA|TRBJ1-2
TGTGCCAGAAGCTTGCGGGGGCATGGCTACACCTTC
CARSLRGHGYTF
>TRBV27|NA|NA|TRBJ1-1
TGTGCCAGCAGTTTACGTCGCAAGACCAGGGGATCTACCATGAACACTGAAGCTTTCTTT
CASSLRRKTRGSTMNTEAFF
>TRBV11-2|NA|NA|TRBJ2-1
TGTGCCAGCAGCCCAAGGTACAATGAGCAGTTCTTC
CASSPRYNEQFF
>TRBV20-1|NA|TRBD1|TRBJ1-2
TGCAGTGCTAGAGATGACAGGGGGCGTAGCTATGGCTACACCTTC
CSARDDRGRSYGYTF
>TRBV15|NA|TRBD1|TRBJ2-5
TGTGCCACCAACAGGGGCGGGGAGACCCAGTACTTC
CATNRGGETQYF
>TRBV19|NA|TRBD1|TRBJ2-5
TGTGCCCTAAAGCCTGTTAGGGCAGACCCACAAGTTCAGGGGGAAGAGACCCAGTACTTC
CALKPVRADPQVQGEETQYF
>TRBV12-3/TRBV12-4|few|NA|TRBJ1-2
TGTGCCAGCAGTCCCATTGCGGGGTTTATGGGCTACACCTTC
CASSPIAGFMGYTF
>TRBV25-1|NA|NA|TRBJ2-7
TGTGCCAGCAGGCACCGGGATGGGAGCTACGAGCAGTACTTC
CASRHRDGSYEQYF
>TRBV5-6|once|NA|TRBJ2-3
TGTGCCAGCAGCTCAATACAGACAGTCGGCAGGGATACGCAGTATTTT
CASSSIQTVGRDTQYF
>TRBV19|NA|TRBD1|TRBJ1-3
TGTGCCAGTAGTATGGACAGGGGGCAATCTGGAAACACCATATATTTT
CASSMDRGQSGNTIYF
>TRBV24-1|NA|NA|TRBJ2-1
TGTGCCACCAGTGATTCGAACTTTTATGGGGGCCTTGCGGAGCAGTTCTTC
CATSDSNFYGGLAEQFF
>TRBV24-1|NA|NA|TRBJ1-3
TGTGCCACCAGTGGGAAGGGGATCTCTGGAAACACCATATATTTT
CATSGKGISGNTIYF
>TRBV30|few|TRBD2|TRBJ2-7
TGTGCCTGGAGAGGGGAGGGTCTGGGTGACGAGCAGTACTTC
CAWRGEGLGDEQYF
>TRBV29-1|NA|TRBD1|TRBJ2-7
TGCAGCGTTGGGACAGGGGAGGACGAGCAGTACTTC
CSVGTGEDEQYF
>TRBV7-6|few|NA|TRBJ1-4
TGTGCCAGCAGCTTATTGGGCAGGCTAAATGAAAAACTGTTTTTT
CASSLLGRLNEKLFF
>TRBV21-1|few|NA|TRBJ2-3
TGTGCCAGGGATAAACTAGCGGGGGACCCCTCCACAGATACGCAGTATTTT
CARDKLAGDPSTDTQYF